These 8 T cell receptor beta chains originate from one sample sequenced in a study of shared clonotypes between healthy human individuals. The assay was immunoSEQ multiplex PCR, and TCRdb's table has in-frame clones only and misses some. The table records roughly 1,500,000 clones, around 98.5% of them present only once. Specimen: naive CD4+ T cells sorted from blood. Subset: CD45RA+ positively selected. These receptors all come from a man aged 30-40 years in good health.

The chain combines TRBV9 with TRBJ2-1; D unresolved. V was trimmed by 2 bases and J by 8 bases, leaving 11 bases between them. The CDR3 has 13 residues. CDR1 is SGDLS, CDR2 YYNGEE, per germline. The CDR3 nucleotides read TGTGCCAGCAGCGTGAGAGGCCGGGATGAGCAGTTCTTC. Its protein is CASSVRGRDEQFF. Full variable domain (rest looked up from reference TRBV9 and TRBJ2-1): DSGVTQTPKHLITATGQRVTLRCSPRSGDLSVYWYQQSLDQGLQFLIQYYNGEERAKGNILERFSAQQFPDLHSELNLSSLELGDSALYFCASSVRGRDEQFFGPGTRLTVL.

In nucleotides, the CDR3 is TGCGCCAGCAGCACCTCGGACTTCTACAATGAGCAGTTCTTC. Protein product: CASSTSDFYNEQFF. This chain links TRBV5-1 with TRBJ2-1, with D maybe TRBD2 (5 bases). Germline CDR1 SGHRS, CDR2 YFSETQ. The V end was cut by 4 bases, the J end by 3 bases, with 11 bases between. This CDR3 spans 14 amino acids. The whole variable domain, remainder taken from reference TRBV5-1 and TRBJ2-1, is KAGVTQTPRYLIKTRGQQVTLSCSPISGHRSVSWYQQTPGQGLQFLFEYFSETQRNKGNFPGRFSGRQFSNSRSEMNVSTLELGDSALYLCASSTSDFYNEQFFGPGTRLTVL.

V usage is TRBV7-9 and J usage is TRBJ2-7, with TRBD1 as a possible D gene (5 bases). The CDR3 is 13 amino acids. Germline values: CDR1 SEHNR, CDR2 FQNEAQ (reference sequence). V lost 5 bases and J lost 9, with 17 bases in between. The CDR3 sequence is CASSLDVGQWQYF. In nucleotides, the CDR3 is TGTGCCAGCAGCCTTGACGTGGGGCAATGGCAGTACTTC.

The chain links TRBV4-3 to TRBJ2-2; D is perhaps TRBD1 (6 bases). The ends were cut back, 5 bases at V and 7 bases at J, with 20 bases in the middle. CDR3 size: 16 residues. Germline V lookup: CDR1 LGHNA, CDR2 YSLEER. The CDR3 DNA follows: TGCGCCAGCAGCAAACTCGCAGGGGCCGGCAGCGGGGAGCTGTTTTTT. This translates into CASSKLAGAGSGELFF.

The chain recombines TRBV10-3 with TRBJ2-7; TRBD1 matches at 7 bases. There are 15 residues in the CDR3. CDR1 is ENHRY, CDR2 SYGVKD, per germline. V was pared by 4 bases and J by 5 bases, with 11 bases of the junction left unmatched. The CDR3 DNA follows: TGTGCCATCAGTGTCCGACAGGGCCCTTTTGACGAGCAGTACTTC. Its protein is CAISVRQGPFDEQYF.

The chain carries TRBV18 and TRBJ2-3, with D uncertain. V was pared by 2 bases and J by 5 bases, with 8 bases between. The CDR3 loop spans 13 amino acids. Germline values: CDR1 KGHSH, CDR2 LQKENI. The CDR3 nucleotides read TGTGCCAGCTCACCAAACGAGCAAGATACGCAGTATTTT. Protein sequence: CASSPNEQDTQYF.

The V and J genes are TRBV12-5 and TRBJ1-1; D may be TRBD1 (6 bases). Germline values: CDR1 LGHNT, CDR2 FRNRAP. The CDR3 covers 14 residues. Between the trimmed V and J ends, which lost 7 bases and 0 bases, there was a span of 12 bases. Here the CDR3 DNA reads TGTGCTAGTGCCCGGGGGCTCATGAACACTGAAGCTTTCTTT. This sequence encodes CASARGLMNTEAFF.

This chain connects TRBV5-1 to TRBJ2-3; 8 nucleotides agree with TRBD2. The CDR3 covers 17 residues. The V segment lost 2 bases and the J segment 2 bases; nucleotides outside the gene matches: 10. Germline V gene sequence: CDR1 SGHRS, CDR2 YFSETQ. Written as DNA, the CDR3 is TGCGCCAGCAGCTTTCTCGCGATAGCGGGGATCACAGATACGCAGTATTTT. Residues: CASSFLAIAGITDTQYF.